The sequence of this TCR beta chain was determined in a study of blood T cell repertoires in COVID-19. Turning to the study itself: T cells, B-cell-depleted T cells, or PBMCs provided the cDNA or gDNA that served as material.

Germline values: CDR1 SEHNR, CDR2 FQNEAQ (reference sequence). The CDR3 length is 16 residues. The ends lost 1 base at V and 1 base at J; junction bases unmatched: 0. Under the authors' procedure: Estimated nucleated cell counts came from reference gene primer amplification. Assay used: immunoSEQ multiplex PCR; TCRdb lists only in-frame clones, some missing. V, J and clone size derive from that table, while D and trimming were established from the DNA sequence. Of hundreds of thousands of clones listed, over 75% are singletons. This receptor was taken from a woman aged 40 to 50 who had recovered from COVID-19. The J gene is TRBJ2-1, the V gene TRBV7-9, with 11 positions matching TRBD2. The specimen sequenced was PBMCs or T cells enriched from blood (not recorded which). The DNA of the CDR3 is TGTGCCAGCAGCTTAGGACTAGCGGGGTCCTACAATGAGCAGTTCTTC. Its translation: CASSLGLAGSYNEQFF.